This T cell receptor (beta chain) originates from a study of radiotherapy plus CTLA-4 blockade in lung cancer. About the research overall: Patients showed objective responses in over 15% of cases, and disease control was achieved by under 35%.

Using immunoSEQ multiplex PCR, the repertoire was profiled, and TCRdb retains in-frame clones only, with some absent. Seen here are approximately 83,000 clones, around 78% observed once, and the top ten hold more than 3.5%. Losses at the gene ends were 7 bases for V and 7 bases for J; bases not matched to a gene: 8. The germline gives CDR1 SQVTM, CDR2 ANQGSEA. This CDR3 has 12 amino acids. The study, taken as a whole, reports: Tumor-origin TCR clones grew in blood after radiotherapy plus ipilimumab.

Chemo-refractory metastatic non-small-cell lung cancer patients underwent focal radiation alongside CTLA-4 blockade with ipilimumab. About this clone itself: What it binds is unknown.

The specimen was peripheral blood, collected from a patient treated with radiotherapy plus ipilimumab. The chain employs TRBV29-1 and TRBJ2-3; 7 positions match TRBD2. The receptor's source is a human donor with non-small cell lung cancer who had a partial response to radiotherapy plus ipilimumab. Some clones in this sample may be carry-over from other donors' samples. The CDR3 protein is CSEAAGDYTQYF. CDR3 nucleotide sequence: TGCAGCGAGGCTGCGGGGGACTATACGCAGTATTTT.